The T cell receptor beta chain under discussion was sequenced for a study of T cell repertoires in cytomegalovirus infection. TCRdb ran MiXCR on the reads and lists one entry per CDR3 protein. This sample yields around 740,000 distinct CDR3 sequences, of which approximately 34% are seen a single time; roughly 2.9% belongs to the top ten. Germline lookup yields CDR1 SGHVS and CDR2 FNYEAQ. The ends lost 6 bases at V and 8 bases at J; junction bases unmatched: 15. This CDR3 spans 15 amino acids. This clonotype occurred many times. The sequencing input was PBMCs. The TCR originated in a human donor in good health (CMV status not recorded). Some clones in this sample may be carry-over from other donors' samples. This chain uses TRBV7-6 with TRBJ1-2; 7 positions match TRBD1. DNA of the CDR3: TGTGCCAGCAGTATGGACAGGCCGACGCGGGGCGGCTACACCTTC. It codes for CASSMDRPTRGGYTF.